This entry concerns a single T cell receptor (beta chain). This specimen belongs to a study of immune characterization of retroperitoneal liposarcoma. TCRdb analysed the PCR reads with MiXCR anew, one entry per CDR3 protein. Among around 10,000 distinct CDR3 sequences, about 50% were seen once, and the ten largest hold roughly a tenth. The CDR3 totals 13 residues. V lost 8 bases and J 1 base, leaving 10 bases between the germline ends. CDR1 and CDR2 (germline): MNHNS, SASEGT. The source of this sequence is a female donor with retroperitoneal liposarcoma. The sequenced sample was tumor tissue. The chain uses TRBV6-1 and TRBJ2-3; D tentatively fits TRBD1 or TRBD2 (5 bases each). DNA for the CDR3: TGTGCCAGCTGGGGGAGACGCACAGATACGCAGTATTTT. Its protein product is CASWGRRTDTQYF.